One and the same sample provided the 21 T cell receptor beta chains below, sequenced in a study of beta chain features in type 1 diabetes. The entirety of the isolated RNA underwent reverse transcription, so expressed TCRB transcripts were sequenced. TCRdb's table, derived via immunoSEQ multiplex PCR, lists solely in-frame clones and lacks some. The sample holds 850,000 to 900,000 clones, roughly a sixth seen once. The specimen sequenced was naive CD4+ T cells from blood. Receptor source: a woman under 30 in good health.

This clone was recorded a few times. The CDR3: CASSPSGTGGTDTQYF. The CDR3 nucleotides are TGTGCCAGCTCACCTTCCGGGACAGGGGGTACAGATACGCAGTATTTT. The gene calls are TRBV18 and TRBJ2-3, with 11 bases aligning to TRBD1. J gave up 3 bases and V 3 bases, and 5 bases lay outside the gene matches. From germline, CDR1 is KGHSH and CDR2 LQKENI. CDR3 length equals 16 residues. Full variable domain (outside the CDR3, taken from reference TRBV18 and TRBJ2-3): NAGVMQNPRHLVRRRGQEARLRCSPMKGHSHVYWYRQLPEEGLKFMVYLQKENIIDESGMPKERFSAEFPKEGPSILRIQQVVRGDSAAYFCASSPSGTGGTDTQYFGPGTRLTVL.

This clone was counted a few times. V gene TRBV2 combines with J gene TRBJ1-2, with TRBD1 identical over 7 bases. The CDR3 extends over 13 amino acids. The V segment lost 6 bases and the J segment 6 bases; nucleotides outside the gene matches: 7. The germline gives CDR1 SNHLY, CDR2 FYNNEI. CDR3 nucleotide sequence: TGTGCCAGCAGCCGACAGGGTACCCATGGCTACACCTTC. It codes for CASSRQGTHGYTF.

This clone was observed a few times. The V gene is TRBV7-2, the J gene TRBJ2-1, with D possibly called TRBD1 or TRBD2 (5 bases each). CDR1 and CDR2 from the germline V gene are SGHTA and FQGNSA. V lost 1 base and J 4 bases, leaving 8 bases between the germline ends. CDR3 size: 14 residues. This chain's CDR3 is CASSLGGEYNEQFF. The CDR3 nucleotides read TGTGCCAGCAGCTTAGGAGGGGAGTACAATGAGCAGTTCTTC.

This clone was seen a handful of times. The gene calls are TRBV28 and TRBJ2-1; TRBD2 is a possible D gene (5 bases). V gave up 7 bases and J gave up 10 bases, with 17 bases separating them. CDR1 is MDHEN and CDR2 is SYDVKM in the germline V gene. CDR3 length: 13 residues. CDR3 in DNA: TGTGCCAGCATCGATAAAGCGGTTGGGGAGCAGTTCTTC. The encoded protein is CASIDKAVGEQFF. The full variable domain, rest sourced from reference TRBV28 and TRBJ2-1, is DVKVTQSSRYLVKRTGEKVFLECVQDMDHENMFWYRQDPGLGLRLIYFSYDVKMKEKGDIPEGYSVSREKKERFSLILESASTNQTSMYLCASIDKAVGEQFFGPGTRLTVL.

The rearrangement joins TRBV5-1 to TRBJ2-5; tentatively, D is TRBD1 (6 bases). The V gene's germline CDR1 is SGHRS and CDR2 YFSETQ. Trimming stripped 4 bases from V and 5 bases from J, with 12 bases between. This CDR3 contains 13 residues. DNA of the CDR3: TGCGCCAGCAGCCCGGACAGTATTGAGACCCAGTACTTC. Translated: CASSPDSIETQYF.

The chain recombines TRBV14 with TRBJ2-3, with D perhaps assigned TRBD1 or TRBD2 (6 bases each). Trimming stripped 1 base from V and 3 bases from J, with 14 bases between. The germline V gene encodes CDR1 SGHDN and CDR2 FVKESK. This CDR3 region has 16 residues. The CDR3 DNA reads as TGTGCCAGCAGCCAAGTCGGTGGCGGGACAACAGATACGCAGTATTTT. Amino acids: CASSQVGGGTTDTQYF.

This clone was picked up a small number of times. This chain connects TRBV5-1 to TRBJ2-7; D not certain. This CDR3 spans 13 amino acids. Trimming cost V 1 base and J 10 bases, with 15 bases left between them. CDR1 and CDR2 from the germline V gene are SGHRS and YFSETQ. The CDR3, as DNA: TGCGCCAGCAGCTTGTTTCCGTTTTCGGATCAGTACTTC. This gives the protein CASSLFPFSDQYF.

V usage is TRBV11-2 and J usage is TRBJ2-1; D gene ambiguous. Germline V gives CDR1 SGHAT, CDR2 FQNNGV. The CDR3 is 15 amino acids. V was clipped by 5 bases and J by 0 bases, with 11 bases between them. The CDR3, as DNA: TGTGCCAGCAGCAAAGGACCCAGCTCCTACAATGAGCAGTTCTTC. Translated, it gives CASSKGPSSYNEQFF.

This clone came up a few times. The rearrangement joins TRBV7-2 to TRBJ2-7; TRBD1 might be the D (5 bases). Trimming took 5 bases from V and 2 from J, leaving 16 bases between them. Germline V gene sequence: CDR1 SGHTA, CDR2 FQGNSA. CDR3 size: 15 residues. The CDR3, as DNA: TGTGCCAGCAGCCCCGCAGCCGCAGGGACCTACGAGCAGTACTTC. Translated, it gives CASSPAAAGTYEQYF.

The CDR3, as DNA: TGTGCCTCGATGGTTGCGGGGGGAGAGACCCAGTACTTC. Amino acid sequence: CASMVAGGETQYF. This sequence joins TRBV10-3 and TRBJ2-5; 8 bases line up with TRBD2. This CDR3 region has 13 residues. Germline V CDR1 and CDR2: ENHRY, SYGVKD. With V trimmed by 11 bases and J by 4 bases, 9 bases remained unmatched.

In the case of this clone: This CDR3 fails to terminate in the conserved phenylalanine or tryptophan, so it likely reflects a read error. The DNA is left out, because the CDR3 cannot be placed on it with certainty; the CDR3 is given as TCRdb lists it. V and J are TRBV12-2 and TRBJ2-7; TRBD1 is the table's D call, not checked against the DNA. TRBV12-2 is listed as a pseudogene. The CDR3 is 8 residues long, ends included. The CDR3 loop reads CASRSPWT.

This rearrangement joins TRBV5-5 to TRBJ2-5, with D possibly TRBD2 on 5 matching bases. CDR1 is SGHKS and CDR2 is YYEKEE in the germline V gene (reference sequence). This CDR3 spans 13 amino acids. Between the trimmed V and J ends, which lost 1 base and 8 bases, there was a span of 12 bases. The DNA for the CDR3 is TGTGCCAGCAGCTTGCGGGGTTCGGGAACCCAGTACTTC. Translation gives CASSLRGSGTQYF.

The J gene is TRBJ1-2, the V gene TRBV7-9; the D gene is possibly TRBD1 (6 bases). The germline gives CDR1 SEHNR, CDR2 FQNEAQ (reference sequence). The CDR3 has 14 residues. Trimming cost V 5 bases and J 3 bases, with 13 bases left between them. As DNA, the CDR3 is TGTGCCAGCAGCCCAGGGGCCCCTTACTATGGCTACACCTTC. Amino acids: CASSPGAPYYGYTF.

This clone was counted only a few times. The gene calls are TRBV2 and TRBJ2-3; D is unresolved. Germline V lookup: CDR1 SNHLY, CDR2 FYNNEI. The V and J ends lost 8 bases and 2 bases respectively, with 5 bases between them. The CDR3 is 11 residues long. CDR3 DNA: TGTGCCAGCGGGTACACAGATACGCAGTATTTT. Translation: CASGYTDTQYF.

The chain is built from TRBV4-2 and TRBJ2-2; 9 bases fit TRBD1. Germline V gene lookup returns CDR1 LGHNA and CDR2 YNFKEQ. V lost 0 bases to trimming and J lost 7 bases; unmatched junction nucleotides: 12. The CDR3 contains 18 residues. This CDR3 is CASSQDPGQGGVIGELFF. The CDR3 DNA reads as TGTGCCAGCAGCCAAGACCCGGGACAGGGAGGGGTCATCGGGGAGCTGTTTTTT.

The gene calls are TRBV27 and TRBJ1-2; a possible D gene is TRBD1 (5 bases). The germline gives CDR1 MNHEY, CDR2 SMNVEV (reference sequence). The CDR3 is made up of 12 amino acids. With 0 bases removed from V and 7 bases from J, the gap between germline ends came to 6 bases. CDR3 loop: CASSLSGGGYTF. CDR3 coding DNA: TGTGCCAGCAGTTTATCGGGGGGTGGCTACACCTTC.

The chain joins TRBV2 to TRBJ2-7; the D call may be TRBD1 or TRBD2 (5 bases each). CDR3 size: 16 residues. Trimming took 5 bases from V and 3 from J, leaving 20 bases between them. Germline values: CDR1 SNHLY, CDR2 FYNNEI. The CDR3 sequence: CASSLRGRDGNYEQYF. Here the CDR3 DNA reads TGTGCCAGCAGTTTACGAGGCCGGGACGGAAACTACGAGCAGTACTTC.

V and J are TRBV14 and TRBJ2-7, with D tentatively TRBD2 (5 bases). This CDR3 region has 15 residues. Germline lookup yields CDR1 SGHDN and CDR2 FVKESK. V lost 0 bases, J lost 5 bases, and 14 bases lay in between. CDR3 residues: CASSQDEGMVNEQYF. The DNA of the CDR3 is TGTGCCAGCAGCCAAGATGAGGGTATGGTCAACGAGCAGTACTTC.

The genes are TRBV20-1 and TRBJ1-1, with no clear D. The CDR3 has 11 residues. Trimming left V 7 bases short and J 1 base short, with 7 bases between. From germline, CDR1 is DFQATT and CDR2 SNEGSKA (reference sequence). DNA of the CDR3: TGCAGTGAGGACGGGAACACTGAAGCTTTCTTT. The encoded protein is CSEDGNTEAFF.

As regards this clone: The junction shows a germline mismatch at one end, possibly a read error. The chain joins TRBV7-3 to TRBJ2-5; no clear D. Germline CDR1 is SGHTA and CDR2 is FQGTGA. The CDR3 is made up of 13 amino acids. This CDR3 reads CASSLTPSETQYF. DNA of the CDR3: TGTGCCAGCAGTTTAACCCCGTCAGAGACCCAGTACTTC.

The rearrangement uses TRBV5-6 and TRBJ1-2, with 12 bases aligning to TRBD1. The germline V gene encodes CDR1 SGHDT and CDR2 YYEEEE. The CDR3 covers 15 residues. Germline trimming cut 7 bases from V and 3 bases from J; bases unmatched to any gene: 7. CDR3 region: CASFGGTGGHYGYTF. CDR3 in DNA: TGTGCCAGCTTTGGAGGGACAGGGGGCCACTATGGCTACACCTTC.